The rows below give T cell receptor beta chains drawn from one sample of a study of blood T cell repertoires in COVID-19. Produced via immunoSEQ multiplex PCR; TCRdb's table is partial and in-frame only. The sample gives approximately 390,000 clones, 85% to 90% of which show up once; around 7% is in the top ten. Sequencing was performed on peripheral blood. These TCRs come from a man aged 18 to 29 with active or convalescent COVID-19. Each CDR3 is given with its conserved first and last residue.

TRBJ2-1 TRBV4-3 15 CASSQDPRSYNEQFF
TRBJ1-1 TRBV3-1/TRBV3-2 13 CASSHSRGTEAFF
TRBJ1-2 TRBV2 15 CASSPTGEINYGYTF
TRBJ2-3 TRBV4-3 18 CASSQSLGGTGGTDTQYF
TRBJ1-1 TRBV6-5 11 CASSRGTEAFF
TRBJ2-7 TRBV5-1 17 CASSLAPRDRSSYEQYF
TRBJ2-7 TRBV19 14 CASSIVGRTYEQYF
TRBJ1-5 TRBV6-6 14 CASSYDRTDQPQHF
TRBJ2-3 TRBV7-9 14 CASSHRLSPDTQYF
TRBJ1-5 TRBV28 16 CASSSLGGSGNQPQHF
TRBJ1-3 TRBV7-9 10 CASGPGTGDF
TRBJ2-5 TRBV2 16 CASIPRQGVNQETQYF
TRBJ1-5 TRBV9 15 CASSPQGFWNQPQHF
TRBJ2-7 TRBV4-3 14 CASSQVQASYEQYF
TRBJ2-1 TRBV7-9 15 CASSFMTEFENEQFF
TRBJ2-7 TRBV4-3 15 CASSPKGTGENEQYF
TRBJ1-1 TRBV28 16 CASTRRAQGLNTEAFF
TRBJ1-5 TRBV6-1 13 CASSDIRAQPQHF
TRBJ2-1 TRBV5-1 17 CASSSFRTSGRVNEQFF
TRBJ1-4 TRBV27 14 CASSLYRASEKLFF
TRBJ1-2 TRBV4-3 17 CASSQAQSDRHYYGYTF
TRBJ2-7 TRBV7-2 15 CASSLASGRIYEQYF
TRBJ2-7 TRBV7-8 17 CASSQGGWDRGVQEQYF
TRBJ2-1 TRBV11-2 15 CASRPVERGANEQFF
TRBJ2-7 TRBV11-2 14 CASSASGSAGEQYF
TRBJ2-6 TRBV28 16 CASSFMARSGANVLTF
TRBJ2-3 TRBV6-2/TRBV6-3 17 CASSSEASGRATDTQYF
TRBJ1-2 TRBV11-1 14 CASSDKQWEYGYTF
TRBJ1-1 TRBV5-6 12 CASSLSGTEAFF
TRBJ2-1 TRBV28 15 CASSYRLAGGSQQFF
TRBJ2-3 TRBV5-1 14 CASSEGQGYDTQYF